A selection of T cell receptor beta chains follows, all from one sample in a study of shared clonotypes between healthy human individuals. The method was immunoSEQ multiplex PCR; TCRdb's version includes in-frame clones alone and lacks a portion of them. This table holds roughly 300,000 clones, over 75% found once. Sequencing was done on a sample of memory CD8+ T cells sorted from blood. Receptors were obtained from a man aged 18 to 30 in good health. CDR3s include the opening cysteine and the closing phenylalanine or tryptophan. D genes are given only for firm matches. A clone size is listed for some rows: how often the clone was seen (once, few, many), or a class if it is expanded.

CDR3aa: CASSLAFSYEQYF; CDR3nt: TGTGCCAGCAGCTTAGCTTTCTCCTACGAGCAGTACTTC; j_gene: TRBJ2-7; v_gene: TRBV5-4; d_gene: .; abundance: .
CDR3aa: CASSEYYRTTLQETQYF; CDR3nt: TGTGCCAGCAGTGAATATTACAGGACTACGCTCCAAGAGACCCAGTACTTC; j_gene: TRBJ2-5; v_gene: TRBV25-1; d_gene: .; abundance: .
CDR3aa: CASSQDLPGAYGNTIYF; CDR3nt: TGCGCCAGCAGCCAAGATCTCCCGGGGGCCTACGGAAACACCATATATTTT; j_gene: TRBJ1-3; v_gene: TRBV4-1; d_gene: .; abundance: .
CDR3aa: CAISETGWGNGYTF; CDR3nt: TGTGCCATCAGTGAGACGGGATGGGGAAATGGCTACACCTTC; j_gene: TRBJ1-2; v_gene: TRBV10-3; d_gene: .; abundance: .
CDR3aa: CASSLSGGNTGELFF; CDR3nt: TGCGCCAGCAGCCTTAGCGGGGGGAACACCGGGGAGCTGTTTTTT; j_gene: TRBJ2-2; v_gene: TRBV4-1; d_gene: TRBD2; abundance: .
CDR3aa: CASSDGDGYTF; CDR3nt: TGTGCCAGCAGCGACGGAGATGGCTACACCTTC; j_gene: TRBJ1-2; v_gene: TRBV27; d_gene: .; abundance: once
CDR3aa: CASSLTGVNTEAFF; CDR3nt: TGTGCCAGCAGCCTGACAGGGGTTAACACTGAAGCTTTCTTT; j_gene: TRBJ1-1; v_gene: TRBV5-6; d_gene: TRBD1; abundance: .
CDR3aa: CASSRGDPTYEQYF; CDR3nt: TGTGCCAGCAGCCGGGGCGACCCTACCTACGAGCAGTACTTC; j_gene: TRBJ2-7; v_gene: TRBV9; d_gene: .; abundance: once
CDR3aa: CASSLARWGSSSYEQYF; CDR3nt: TGTGCCAGCAGCTTAGCTCGGTGGGGCTCAAGCTCCTACGAGCAGTACTTC; j_gene: TRBJ2-7; v_gene: TRBV11-2; d_gene: .; abundance: once
CDR3aa: CASSLQNPGQAAYEQYF; CDR3nt: TGTGCCAGCAGCCTCCAGAATCCGGGACAAGCAGCCTACGAGCAGTACTTC; j_gene: TRBJ2-7; v_gene: TRBV27; d_gene: .; abundance: .
CDR3aa: CASSQGPFFYEQYF; CDR3nt: TGCGCCAGCAGCCAGGGTCCCTTCTTTTACGAGCAGTACTTC; j_gene: TRBJ2-7; v_gene: TRBV4-1; d_gene: .; abundance: .
CDR3aa: CASSQEGHPFYEQYF; CDR3nt: TGCGCCAGCAGCCAAGAAGGACACCCTTTCTACGAGCAGTACTTC; j_gene: TRBJ2-7; v_gene: TRBV4-1; d_gene: .; abundance: .
CDR3aa: CASSRRDTPGHEQYF; CDR3nt: TGCGCCAGCAGCCGCCGGGACACCCCCGGGCACGAGCAGTACTTC; j_gene: TRBJ2-7; v_gene: TRBV4-1; d_gene: .; abundance: .
CDR3aa: CASSQEVAGASYEQYF; CDR3nt: TGCGCCAGCAGCCAAGAAGTGGCAGGGGCTTCCTACGAGCAGTACTTC; j_gene: TRBJ2-7; v_gene: TRBV4-1; d_gene: .; abundance: .
CDR3aa: CASSRYGQDLLFSYEQYF; CDR3nt: TGCGCCAGCAGTCGATACGGACAGGATCTTCTCTTCTCCTACGAGCAGTACTTC; j_gene: TRBJ2-7; v_gene: TRBV5-1; d_gene: TRBD1; abundance: .
CDR3aa: CASSLGFTSGNPHEQFF; CDR3nt: TGCGCCAGCAGCCTTGGATTTACTAGCGGGAATCCACATGAGCAGTTCTTC; j_gene: TRBJ2-1; v_gene: TRBV4-1; d_gene: TRBD2; abundance: once